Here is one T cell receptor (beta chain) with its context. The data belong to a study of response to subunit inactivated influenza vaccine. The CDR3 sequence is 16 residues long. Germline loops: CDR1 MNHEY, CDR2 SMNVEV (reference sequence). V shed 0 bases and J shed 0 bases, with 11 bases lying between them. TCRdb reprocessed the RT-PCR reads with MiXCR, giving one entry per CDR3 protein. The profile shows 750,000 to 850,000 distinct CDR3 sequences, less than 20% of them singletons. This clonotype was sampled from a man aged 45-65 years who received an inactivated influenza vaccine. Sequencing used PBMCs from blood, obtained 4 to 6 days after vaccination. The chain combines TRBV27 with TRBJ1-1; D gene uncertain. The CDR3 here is CASSLSGRRMNTEAFF. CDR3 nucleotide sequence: TGTGCCAGCAGTTTATCGGGAAGGCGGATGAACACTGAAGCTTTCTTT.